The TCR beta chain under discussion was sequenced for a study of T-cell reconstitution after alpha-beta-depleted transplantation in children. The library targeted TCRbeta and was prepared with unique molecular identifiers. Via MiXCR, TCRdb re-called the PCR reads, giving one row per CDR3 protein. Among hundreds of thousands of distinct CDR3 sequences listed, 20% to 30% were seen once. This clonotype has a handful of counts. No antigen is known for it. General study points: After one year, T-cell counts and TCRbeta diversity mostly came from new T cells.

The sequence came from a female patient under 10 years old who had a stem cell transplant for congenital amegakaryocytic thrombocytopenia, so the T cells may come from the graft donor. Here the sequenced sample was PBMCs, mostly from graft donor cells, taken 360 days after TCRalphabeta/CD19-depleted stem cell transplant.

The CDR3, as DNA: TGTGCCAGCAGTCGGCGAAATGACTACGAGCAGTACTTC. Its translation is CASSRRNDYEQYF. J is TRBJ2-7 and V is TRBV27; unclear D gene. V was cut by 5 bases and J by 3 bases, with 11 bases left in between. The CDR3 loop spans 13 amino acids. CDR1 and CDR2 from the germline V gene are MNHEY and SMNVEV (reference sequence).